A single sample gave rise to the 23 T cell receptor beta chains below, sequenced in a study of CD8 T cells in acute hepatitis C reinfection. Profiled with immunoSEQ multiplex PCR; TCRdb holds only in-frame clones, not every one. The table lists about 38,000 clones, approximately 83% of them singletons, with about 10% in the top ten. The time point here: naive CD8 control sorted from an acute-time-point sample. The source material was naive CD8+ T cells from PBMCs. Receptor source: a woman younger than 30 who spontaneously cleared hepatitis C infection.

The sample holds one count of this clone. V and J are TRBV15 and TRBJ1-2, with D unclear. This CDR3 is built from 13 residues. CDR1 LNHNV and CDR2 YYDKDF come from the germline V gene (reference sequence). The germline V and J ends were trimmed by 0 bases and 2 bases, with 4 bases remaining between them. In DNA form, the CDR3 reads TGTGCCACCAGCAGAGAGGGAAACTATGGCTACACCTTC. This gives the protein CATSREGNYGYTF.

In DNA, the CDR3 is TGTGCCAGCAGCGTATATAGCGTCTCTTTCAATGAGCAGTTCTTC. This encodes CASSVYSVSFNEQFF. This rearrangement joins TRBV9 to TRBJ2-1, with a tentative D call TRBD2 (5 bases). Germline values: CDR1 SGDLS, CDR2 YYNGEE. The CDR3 contains 15 residues. Trimming shortened V by 1 base and J by 6 bases, and 14 bases separated the two germline ends.

This rearrangement joins TRBV4-1 to TRBJ1-3; D gene uncertain. CDR3 length: 15 amino acids. V was trimmed by 4 bases and J by 7 bases, leaving 17 bases between them. Germline V CDR1 and CDR2: MGHRA, YSYEKL. As DNA, the CDR3 is TGCGCCAGCAGCCTAGGCGCGTTAGGGTCGAACACCATATATTTT. It encodes CASSLGALGSNTIYF.

This chain uses TRBV6-5 with TRBJ2-7; 11 bases are a match to TRBD1. With 5 bases clipped from V and 6 bases from J, the junction kept 6 bases outside the gene matches. CDR1 MNHEY and CDR2 SVGAGI come from the germline V gene. The CDR3 extends over 14 amino acids. This CDR3 reads CASSATGTGGEQYF. The DNA for the CDR3 is TGTGCCAGCAGTGCTACCGGGACAGGGGGCGAGCAGTACTTC.

This clone was picked up a small number of times. A junction boundary mismatches the germline segment, possibly from a read error. This chain connects TRBV9 to TRBJ1-1, with 7 bases that match TRBD1. This CDR3 is 13 amino acids long. Germline-derived CDR1 and CDR2 are SGDLS and YYNGEE. The CDR3 DNA sequence: TGTGCCAGCAGCGTATCCGGAGACGGGACAGCGTGTTTT. This gives the protein CASSVSGDGTACF.

The chain carries TRBV27 and TRBJ2-1; no clear D gene. Germline lookup yields CDR1 MNHEY and CDR2 SMNVEV (reference sequence). This CDR3 is 13 amino acids long. V was pared by 3 bases and J by 2 bases, with 5 bases between. The CDR3 reads CASSFGAYNEQFF. CDR3 nucleotides: TGTGCCAGCAGTTTTGGCGCCTACAATGAGCAGTTCTTC.

The DNA for the CDR3 is TGTGCCAGCAGCTTAGCGAGGGGGCTAGCGGTCCGCTACGAGCAGTACTTC. This sequence encodes CASSLARGLAVRYEQYF. The genes are TRBV11-1 and TRBJ2-7; D is tentatively TRBD1 or TRBD2 (7 bases each). The germline V gene encodes CDR1 SGHAT and CDR2 FQDESV (reference sequence). Trimming took off 0 bases at V and 3 bases at J, with 18 bases between the two ends. The CDR3 loop spans 17 amino acids.

The table lists this clone with a count of one. The chain joins TRBV13 to TRBJ1-4, with 10 nucleotides matching TRBD1. The CDR3 totals 15 residues. Per the germline V gene, CDR1 is PRHDT and CDR2 is FYEKMQ (reference sequence). V trimming: 5 bases; J trimming: 11 bases; junction bases outside the gene matches: 11. DNA for the CDR3: TGTGCCAGCAGCCGTAGGGGACAGGGGCCCGGTAAACTGTTTTTT. Its translation is CASSRRGQGPGKLFF.

Of note for this clone: The junction differs from germline at one of its ends, possibly a read error. The chain carries TRBV27 and TRBJ2-2; D gene unclear. CDR1 is MNHEY, CDR2 SMNVEV, per germline (reference sequence). The CDR3 spans 14 residues. CDR3 nucleotides: TGTGCCAGCCTCCCTTGGGGTAACATCGGGGAGCTGTTTTTT. Translating gives CASLPWGNIGELFF.

The gene calls are TRBV7-9 and TRBJ2-3, with no clear D. This CDR3 contains 11 residues. The V end lost 6 bases, the J end lost 3 bases, and 4 bases lay between the germline ends. The germline CDR1 and CDR2 sequences are SEHNR and FQNEAQ (reference sequence). DNA for the CDR3: TGTGCCAGCAGTCCTACAGATACGCAGTATTTT. Encoded protein: CASSPTDTQYF.

The chain is built from TRBV7-9 and TRBJ1-4, with a tentative D call TRBD1 (6 bases). The V end was cut by 8 bases, the J end by 8 bases, with 24 bases between. This CDR3 comprises 16 residues. CDR1 is SEHNR, CDR2 FQNEAQ, per germline (reference sequence). CDR3 region: CASQGTLGASKEKLFF. The CDR3 DNA reads as TGTGCCAGCCAAGGGACACTCGGCGCCAGTAAAGAAAAACTGTTTTTT. The full variable domain, with the rest looked up from reference TRBV7-9 and TRBJ1-4, is DTGVSQNPRHKITKRGQNVTFRCDPISEHNRLYWYRQTLGQGPEFLTYFQNEAQLEKSRLLSDRFSAERPKGSFSTLEIQRTEQGDSAMYLCASQGTLGASKEKLFFGSGTQLSVL.

This chain uses TRBV7-6 with TRBJ2-2; tentatively, D is TRBD2 (6 bases). Germline CDR1 and CDR2: SGHVS and FNYEAQ. Trimming stripped 5 bases from V and 1 base from J, with 11 bases between. The CDR3 extends over 15 amino acids. CDR3: CASSPSGRNTGELFF. The CDR3 nucleotides are TGTGCCAGCAGCCCCTCCGGGAGGAACACCGGGGAGCTGTTTTTT.

V is TRBV10-1 and J is TRBJ2-1; weak D call: TRBD2 (5 bases). The V gene's germline CDR1 is WNHNN and CDR2 SYGVQD (reference sequence). CDR3 length equals 14 residues. Trimming stripped 2 bases from V and 7 bases from J, with 12 bases between. This CDR3 reads CASSERGSGNEQFF. The CDR3 DNA reads TGCGCCAGCAGTGAGCGGGGAAGTGGGAATGAGCAGTTCTTC.

The CDR3 nucleotides are TGTGCCAGCAGCCCGGGGGGGCGGGAGCTTCGGGAGCAGTTCTTC. Encoded protein: CASSPGGRELREQFF. V gene TRBV13 combines with J gene TRBJ2-1; 8 bases fit TRBD2. V was pared by 5 bases and J by 10 bases, with 13 bases of the junction left unmatched. The germline gives CDR1 PRHDT, CDR2 FYEKMQ (reference sequence). CDR3 size: 15 residues. The full variable domain, in which reference TRBV13 and TRBJ2-1 provide the parts outside the CDR3, is AAGVIQSPRHLIKEKRETATLKCYPIPRHDTVYWYQQGPGQDPQFLISFYEKMQSDKGSIPDRFSAQQFSDYHSELNMSSLELGDSALYFCASSPGGRELREQFFGPGTRLTVL.

The chain is built from TRBV19 and TRBJ1-5, with 7 bases identical to TRBD1. V was pared by 6 bases and J by 0 bases, with 8 bases of the junction left unmatched. The CDR3 consists of 16 residues. In germline, CDR1 is LNHDA, CDR2 SQIVND (reference sequence). Written as DNA, the CDR3 is TGTGCCAGTAGGACCGGGACAGTGTATAGCAATCAGCCCCAGCATTTT. This codes for CASRTGTVYSNQPQHF.

The V gene is TRBV5-1, the J gene TRBJ2-7, with 10 bases lining up with TRBD2. CDR1 and CDR2 from the germline V gene are SGHRS and YFSETQ. Losses at the gene ends were 4 bases for V and 2 bases for J; bases not matched to a gene: 9. The CDR3 is 16 residues long. CDR3 protein: CASSMTGTSVTYEQYF. The CDR3 nucleotides read TGCGCCAGCAGCATGACCGGGACTAGCGTCACCTACGAGCAGTACTTC.

The V and J genes are TRBV7-2 and TRBJ2-5, with a tentative D call TRBD2 (5 bases). CDR1 is SGHTA, CDR2 FQGNSA, per germline. The CDR3 consists of 11 residues. The V gene lost 5 bases and the J gene lost 9 bases, with 10 bases spanning the gap. DNA for the CDR3: TGTGCCAGCAGCCCTCAGGAGGCCCAGTACTTC. This codes for CASSPQEAQYF.

The rearrangement links TRBV13 to TRBJ2-3, with 9 positions matching TRBD2. The V segment lost 4 bases and the J segment 5 bases; nucleotides outside the gene matches: 1. Germline CDR1 and CDR2: PRHDT and FYEKMQ (reference sequence). This CDR3 contains 13 residues. CDR3 sequence (DNA): TGTGCCAGCAGCTCACTAGCGGGAGATACGCAGTATTTT. Protein product: CASSSLAGDTQYF.

J is TRBJ1-1 and V is TRBV5-1; D is uncertain. Germline V CDR1 and CDR2: SGHRS, YFSETQ. The V and J ends lost 5 bases and 0 bases respectively, with 5 bases between them. This CDR3 has 12 residues. CDR3 in amino acids: CASSDMNTEAFF. CDR3 bases: TGCGCCAGCAGTGATATGAACACTGAAGCTTTCTTT.

The gene calls are TRBV18 and TRBJ2-2; D remains ambiguous. Trimming took 2 bases from V and 7 from J, leaving 11 bases between them. The CDR3 extends over 14 amino acids. The germline V gene has CDR1 KGHSH and CDR2 LQKENI. This CDR3 reads CASSPDPGHGELFF. CDR3 nucleotide sequence: TGTGCCAGCTCACCAGACCCTGGGCACGGGGAGCTGTTTTTT.

This chain connects TRBV21-1 to TRBJ2-1; the table's D call, TRBD2, has no DNA check behind it. TRBV21-1 has pseudogene status. This CDR3 contains 20 residues. In nucleotides, the CDR3 is TGTGCCAGCAGCAAGTGGCGGACTAGCGGGAGAGAGAGCTCCTACAATGAGCAGTTCTTC. This gives the protein CASSKWRTSGRESSYNEQFF.

The chain is built from TRBV12-5 and TRBJ2-3; perhaps TRBD2 as D (6 bases). The germline gives CDR1 LGHNT, CDR2 FRNRAP. V was shortened by 3 bases and J by 3 bases, with 16 bases between the two germline ends. This CDR3 comprises 16 residues. CDR3 sequence: CASGFGGPVWTDTQYF. CDR3 in DNA: TGTGCTAGTGGTTTTGGAGGGCCTGTTTGGACAGATACGCAGTATTTT.

The chain recombines TRBV2 with TRBJ2-7; 9 bases are shared with TRBD2. This CDR3 is built from 15 residues. Unmatched junction bases numbered 6, after V lost 3 bases and J lost 3 bases. From germline, CDR1 is SNHLY and CDR2 FYNNEI. The CDR3 DNA reads TGTGCCAGCAGTGATGAGGGTAGCGGGAGCTACGAGCAGTACTTC. It yields the protein CASSDEGSGSYEQYF.